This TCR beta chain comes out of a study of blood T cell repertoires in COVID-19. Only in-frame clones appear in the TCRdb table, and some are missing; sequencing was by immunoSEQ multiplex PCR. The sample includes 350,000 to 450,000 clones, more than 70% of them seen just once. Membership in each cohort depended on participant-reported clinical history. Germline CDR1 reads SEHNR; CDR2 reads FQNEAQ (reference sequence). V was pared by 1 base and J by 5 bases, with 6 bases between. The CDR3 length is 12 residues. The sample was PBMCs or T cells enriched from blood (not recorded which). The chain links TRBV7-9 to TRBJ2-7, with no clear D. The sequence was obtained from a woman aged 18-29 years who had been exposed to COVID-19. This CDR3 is CASSLVEDEQYF. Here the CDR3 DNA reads TGTGCCAGCAGCTTAGTAGAGGACGAGCAGTACTTC.